Listed here are 9 T cell receptor beta chains from one sample, sequenced in a study of neurological immune-mediated disorders. TCRdb re-called the 5' RACE reads through MiXCR, storing one row per CDR3 protein. The sample holds more than 55,000 distinct CDR3 sequences, roughly 10% seen once. As for time point: longitudinal time-point 2. Sequencing input: PBMCs. These receptors came from a man younger than 45 in good health.

In its sample, this clonotype was seen many times. The V call is TRBV27, the J call TRBJ2-1; 8 bases agree with TRBD1. Unmatched junction bases numbered 1, after V lost 6 bases and J lost 0 bases. Germline values: CDR1 MNHEY, CDR2 SMNVEV (reference sequence). This CDR3 contains 14 residues. CDR3 region: CASRGTGSYNEQFF. The CDR3 coding sequence is TGTGCCAGCAGAGGGACAGGCTCCTACAATGAGCAGTTCTTC.

The sample holds many counts of this clonotype. The chain recombines TRBV5-1 with TRBJ1-2; D may be TRBD1 (5 bases). V was clipped by 3 bases and J by 1 base, with 10 bases between them. This CDR3 has 14 amino acids. From germline, CDR1 is SGHRS and CDR2 YFSETQ. The CDR3 loop is CASSWTSNNYGYTF. CDR3 sequence (DNA): TGCGCCAGCAGCTGGACATCGAATAACTATGGCTACACCTTC.

This clonotype showed up many times. The chain recombines TRBV28 with TRBJ2-2; D possibly matches TRBD1 or TRBD2 (5 bases each). Trimming shortened V by 10 bases and J by 1 base, and 16 bases separated the two germline ends. CDR3 length: 15 amino acids. In germline, CDR1 is MDHEN, CDR2 SYDVKM. The CDR3: CAIYKTGGNTGELFF. The CDR3 DNA sequence: TGTGCCATCTACAAAACAGGAGGGAACACCGGGGAGCTGTTTTTT.

This clonotype was seen many times. The chain combines TRBV12-3 or TRBV12-4 with TRBJ2-7; a weak D match, TRBD2 (6 bases). With 0 bases removed from V and 2 bases from J, the gap between germline ends came to 11 bases. The CDR3 has 15 residues. The CDR3 coding sequence is TGTGCCAGCAGTTTAGCAGGCGGGGCACCCTACGAGCAGTACTTC. It yields the protein CASSLAGGAPYEQYF.

This clonotype was seen ten or more times. The V call is TRBV5-1, the J call TRBJ2-1, with TRBD2 identical over 12 bases. V shed 7 bases, J shed 0 bases, and the junction held 11 bases outside the gene matches. The CDR3 contains 18 residues. Germline loops: CDR1 SGHRS, CDR2 YFSETQ. As DNA, the CDR3 is TGCGCCAGCGGATCTAGCGGGGGGGAATCGACCTCCTACAATGAGCAGTTCTTC. Protein: CASGSSGGESTSYNEQFF.

Ten or more counts support this clonotype. This chain connects TRBV29-1 to TRBJ1-2, with 9 bases that match TRBD1. Unmatched junction bases numbered 8, after V lost 6 bases and J lost 3 bases. The CDR3 is made up of 14 amino acids. Germline V gene lookup returns CDR1 SQVTM and CDR2 ANQGSEA. The CDR3 region is CSVWDRARDYGYTF. In DNA, the CDR3 is TGCAGCGTCTGGGACAGGGCGAGAGACTATGGCTACACCTTC.

As regards this clonotype: This may be a read error, as it is one base from a much larger clone. The chain combines TRBV28 with TRBJ2-5; 9 bases map to TRBD1. Per germline, CDR1 MDHEN and CDR2 SYDVKM. The CDR3 totals 14 residues. CDR3 residues: CSSSQQGASETQYF. The CDR3 DNA reads TGTTCCAGCAGTCAACAGGGGGCCAGCGAGACCCAGTACTTC.

This clonotype appeared many times. The chain joins TRBV7-9 to TRBJ2-5; D gene ambiguous. V shed 5 bases and J shed 0 bases, with 4 bases lying between them. Per the germline V gene, CDR1 is SEHNR and CDR2 is FQNEAQ (reference sequence). The CDR3 loop spans 12 amino acids. The CDR3 here is CASSPYQETQYF. CDR3 sequence (DNA): TGTGCCAGCAGCCCGTACCAAGAGACCCAGTACTTC. Full variable domain (missing parts from reference TRBV7-9 and TRBJ2-5): DTGVSQNPRHKITKRGQNVTFRCDPISEHNRLYWYRQTLGQGPEFLTYFQNEAQLEKSRLLSDRFSAERPKGSFSTLEIQRTEQGDSAMYLCASSPYQETQYFGPGTRLLVL.

Concerning this clonotype itself: It may be a read error: a sequence one base away is much more abundant. V gene TRBV20-1 combines with J gene TRBJ1-4; 7 bases are a match to TRBD1. This CDR3 is built from 13 residues. Germline CDR1 is DFQATT and CDR2 is SNEGSKA (reference sequence). The CDR3 here is CSATTTGDENLFF. CDR3 nucleotides: TGCAGTGCTACGACCACAGGGGACGAAAACCTGTTTTTT.